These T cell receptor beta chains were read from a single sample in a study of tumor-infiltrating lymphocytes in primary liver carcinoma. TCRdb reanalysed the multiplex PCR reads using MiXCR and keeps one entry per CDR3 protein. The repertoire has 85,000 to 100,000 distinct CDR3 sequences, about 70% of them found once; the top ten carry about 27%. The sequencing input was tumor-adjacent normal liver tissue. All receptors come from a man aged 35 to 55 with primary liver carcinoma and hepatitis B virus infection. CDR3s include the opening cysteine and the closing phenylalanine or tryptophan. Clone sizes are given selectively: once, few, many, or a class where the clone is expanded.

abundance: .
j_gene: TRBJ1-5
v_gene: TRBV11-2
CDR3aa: CASSSKQVYSNQSQHF

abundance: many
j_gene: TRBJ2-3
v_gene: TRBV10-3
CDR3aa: CATRETDTQYF

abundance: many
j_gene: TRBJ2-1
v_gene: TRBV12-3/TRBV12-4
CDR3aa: CASRLTQGAQFF

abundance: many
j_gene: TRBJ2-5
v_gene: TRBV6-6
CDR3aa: CASSYIRGTETQYF

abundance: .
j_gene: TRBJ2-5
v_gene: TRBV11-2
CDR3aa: CAGSLGGAGGPETQYF

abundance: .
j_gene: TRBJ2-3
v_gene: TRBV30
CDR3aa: CAWKPGLAGTDTQYF

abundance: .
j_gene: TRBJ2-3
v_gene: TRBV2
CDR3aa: CASRGTGDDTQYF

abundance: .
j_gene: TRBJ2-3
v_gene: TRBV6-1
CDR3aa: CASTIRTGRTDTQYF

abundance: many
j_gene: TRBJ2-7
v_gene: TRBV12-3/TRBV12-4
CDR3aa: CASSLVSEQYF

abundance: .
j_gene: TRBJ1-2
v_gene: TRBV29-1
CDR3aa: CSGTTGRTDGYTF

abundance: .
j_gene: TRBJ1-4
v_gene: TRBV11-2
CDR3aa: CASGSSGQGGEKLFF

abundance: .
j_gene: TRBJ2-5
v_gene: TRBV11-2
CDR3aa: CASTLGRAGQETQYF

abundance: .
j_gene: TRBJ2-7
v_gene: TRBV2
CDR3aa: CASRGQRSYEQYF